This T cell receptor beta chain was captured in a study of monozygotic twins with inflammatory bowel disease. Of note for this clonotype: Its target is not known.

TCRdb reprocessed the 5' RACE reads and keeps a single row for each CDR3 protein, giving no DNA. The sample has over 350,000 distinct CDR3 sequences. Overall study results and limits: Any single strong signal or clonotype tied to IBD lacked support. Healthy twins shared more clonotypes with others than IBD patients, most markedly active ones.

The CDR3 contains 16 residues. The germline V gene has CDR1 MNHEY and CDR2 SVGAGI. Whole-blood RNA isolation (total RNA) proceeded without T cell sorting. The chain carries TRBV6-5 and TRBJ2-5; TCRdb names TRBD1, which stays unverified in the absence of DNA. The sequencing input was blood. The sequence was obtained from a human donor with ulcerative colitis or Crohn's disease, or a healthy co-twin of an affected twin (not recorded which). Here the CDR3 reads CASSYFKGQGDQTQYF.